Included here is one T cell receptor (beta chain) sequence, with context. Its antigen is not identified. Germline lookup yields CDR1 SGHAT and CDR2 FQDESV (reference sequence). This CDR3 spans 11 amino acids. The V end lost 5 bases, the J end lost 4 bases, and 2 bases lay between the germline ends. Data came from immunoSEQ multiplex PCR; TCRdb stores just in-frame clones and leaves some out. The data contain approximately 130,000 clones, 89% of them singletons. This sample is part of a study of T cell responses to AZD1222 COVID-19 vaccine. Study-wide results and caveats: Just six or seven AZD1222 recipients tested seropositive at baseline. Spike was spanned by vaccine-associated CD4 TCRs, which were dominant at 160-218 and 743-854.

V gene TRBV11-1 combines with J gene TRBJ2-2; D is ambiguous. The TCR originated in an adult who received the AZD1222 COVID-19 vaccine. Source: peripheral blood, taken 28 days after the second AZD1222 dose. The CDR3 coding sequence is TGTGCCAGCAGCGGCACCGGGGAGCTGTTTTTT. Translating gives CASSGTGELFF.